The rows below give T cell receptor beta chains drawn from one sample of a study of shared clonotypes between healthy human individuals. Profiling relied on immunoSEQ multiplex PCR, and the TCRdb table lists in-frame clones only, not all of them. In the table there are about 680,000 clones, about 91% of which are singletons. The sample consisted of naive CD8+ T cells sorted from blood. These TCRs come from a man under 40 in good health. Both conserved end residues are part of each CDR3. Fields, in order: CDR3 length, V gene, D gene, J gene, clone size, CDR3 DNA, CDR3 protein. The D gene is left open where the match is weak. Clone size, where shown, is once, few, many, or a class for clones that have expanded.

CDR3 length: 14
V gene: TRBV5-4
D gene: TRBD2
J gene: TRBJ2-7
clone size: few
CDR3 DNA: TGTGCCAGCAGCATACTAGCGGGAGCCTACGAGCAGTACTTC
CDR3 protein: CASSILAGAYEQYF

CDR3 length: 13
V gene: TRBV29-1
D gene: -
J gene: TRBJ2-7
clone size: few
CDR3 DNA: TGCAGCGTGGACGGGACGGGAGATTACGAGCAGTACTTC
CDR3 protein: CSVDGTGDYEQYF

CDR3 length: 16
V gene: TRBV7-6
D gene: -
J gene: TRBJ2-7
clone size: -
CDR3 DNA: TGTGCCAGCAGCTTGGGGCCGATAGGGAGCTCCTACGAGCAGTACTTC
CDR3 protein: CASSLGPIGSSYEQYF

CDR3 length: 17
V gene: TRBV2
D gene: TRBD2
J gene: TRBJ2-1
clone size: -
CDR3 DNA: TGTGCCAGCAGTGAAGCGCCTTCTAGCGGGAGTTGGAATGAGCAGTTCTTC
CDR3 protein: CASSEAPSSGSWNEQFF

CDR3 length: 15
V gene: TRBV10-3
D gene: TRBD2
J gene: TRBJ2-1
clone size: -
CDR3 DNA: TGTGCCATCAGTGATATAGCGGGAGGAGTCAATGAGCAGTTCTTC
CDR3 protein: CAISDIAGGVNEQFF

CDR3 length: 15
V gene: TRBV11-3
D gene: -
J gene: TRBJ2-7
clone size: -
CDR3 DNA: TGTGCCAGCAGCTTAGGTACCGCCGATCATTACGAGCAGTACTTC
CDR3 protein: CASSLGTADHYEQYF

CDR3 length: 14
V gene: TRBV27
D gene: -
J gene: TRBJ2-7
clone size: -
CDR3 DNA: TGTGCCAGCAGTTTTGTTAGCGGAGACTACGAGCAGTACTTC
CDR3 protein: CASSFVSGDYEQYF

CDR3 length: 14
V gene: TRBV5-6
D gene: TRBD1
J gene: TRBJ1-2
clone size: -
CDR3 DNA: TGTGCCAGCAGCCTCACAGGGGCTGGCTATGGCTACACCTTC
CDR3 protein: CASSLTGAGYGYTF

CDR3 length: 15
V gene: TRBV7-8
D gene: -
J gene: TRBJ2-7
clone size: -
CDR3 DNA: TGTGCCAGCAGCTCCGCGGGCATCGGGTCCCACGAGCAGTACTTC
CDR3 protein: CASSSAGIGSHEQYF

CDR3 length: 15
V gene: TRBV19
D gene: TRBD2
J gene: TRBJ2-1
clone size: -
CDR3 DNA: TGTGCCAGTAGTGGTATAGCGGGAAGGTATAATGAGCAGTTCTTC
CDR3 protein: CASSGIAGRYNEQFF

CDR3 length: 13
V gene: TRBV6-1
D gene: TRBD1
J gene: TRBJ2-7
clone size: -
CDR3 DNA: TGTGCCACCTCCGGGACAGTATCCTACGAGCAGTACTTC
CDR3 protein: CATSGTVSYEQYF

CDR3 length: 12
V gene: TRBV30
D gene: -
J gene: TRBJ2-3
clone size: -
CDR3 DNA: TGTGCCTACGAGGACGCCACAGATACGCAGTATTTT
CDR3 protein: CAYEDATDTQYF

CDR3 length: 18
V gene: TRBV9
D gene: TRBD2
J gene: TRBJ2-5
clone size: -
CDR3 DNA: TGTGCCAGCAGCGAGGGACTAGCGGGAGGGCCCACCGGAGAGACCCAGTACTTC
CDR3 protein: CASSEGLAGGPTGETQYF

CDR3 length: 16
V gene: TRBV15
D gene: TRBD1
J gene: TRBJ2-7
clone size: -
CDR3 DNA: TGTGCCACCAGTCGGCTAGGGGGCAGGGACTCCTACGAGCAGTACTTC
CDR3 protein: CATSRLGGRDSYEQYF

CDR3 length: 14
V gene: TRBV29-1
D gene: -
J gene: TRBJ2-1
clone size: -
CDR3 DNA: TGCAGCGTTGTGGGGGGCCGGGGGTACAATGAGCAGTTCTTC
CDR3 protein: CSVVGGRGYNEQFF

CDR3 length: 16
V gene: TRBV5-1
D gene: -
J gene: TRBJ2-3
clone size: -
CDR3 DNA: TGCGCCAGCAGCTTGGCCCCGGGACACGTTCGTGGTACGCAGTATTTT
CDR3 protein: CASSLAPGHVRGTQYF

CDR3 length: 17
V gene: TRBV7-2
D gene: TRBD2
J gene: TRBJ2-2
clone size: -
CDR3 DNA: TGTGCCAGCAGCTTATTCCCGACTAGCGGGAACACCGGGGAGCTGTTTTTT
CDR3 protein: CASSLFPTSGNTGELFF

CDR3 length: 14
V gene: TRBV7-3
D gene: -
J gene: TRBJ1-1
clone size: -
CDR3 DNA: TGTGCCAGCAGCCCCCACGGGGGGAACACTGAAGCTTTCTTT
CDR3 protein: CASSPHGGNTEAFF

CDR3 length: 14
V gene: TRBV29-1
D gene: -
J gene: TRBJ2-7
clone size: -
CDR3 DNA: TGCAGCGTTCGGGGCCTGGTAAAAGACTACGAGCAGTACTTC
CDR3 protein: CSVRGLVKDYEQYF

CDR3 length: 14
V gene: TRBV29-1
D gene: -
J gene: TRBJ2-1
clone size: -
CDR3 DNA: TGCAGCGTAAGGGGGGGAAACTCCTACAATGAGCAGTTCTTC
CDR3 protein: CSVRGGNSYNEQFF

CDR3 length: 15
V gene: TRBV7-9
D gene: -
J gene: TRBJ2-6
clone size: -
CDR3 DNA: TGTGCCAGCCAGGGGCAGGGGCCGGGAGCCAACGTCCTGACTTTC
CDR3 protein: CASQGQGPGANVLTF